This TCR beta chain was sequenced for a study of blood T cell repertoires in COVID-19. Whole-study context: Samples came from the United States, Italy and Spain, spanning acute and convalescent COVID-19.

This CDR3 comprises 11 residues. Trimming stripped 4 bases from V and 3 bases from J, with 3 bases between. From germline, CDR1 is MNHEY and CDR2 SVGAGI. The repertoire was sequenced with immunoSEQ multiplex PCR; TCRdb's copy has only in-frame clones and lacks some. The sample carries roughly 200,000 clones, 90% recorded once. With regard to this clone: Other DNA sequences from this sample encode an identical CDR3 as well.

This receptor was identified in a middle-aged man with acute or convalescent COVID-19. V usage is TRBV6-5 and J usage is TRBJ1-1; unclear D gene. Input material: peripheral blood. The CDR3 sequence: CASSSYTEAFF. CDR3 sequence (DNA): TGTGCCAGCAGTTCTTACACTGAAGCTTTCTTT.